This TCR beta chain was sequenced for a study of T cells in Graves' hyperthyroidism and ophthalmopathy (dated by TCRdb to about 2019). Study-wide context: Peripheral blood samples were taken at initial diagnosis, before any treatment was given. To identify distinguishing TCR V-J signatures, a discovery cohort of about a hundred patients was used, comprising 43 with Graves' ophthalmopathy and 57 with stable Graves' hyperthyroidism. Prospective prediction of ophthalmopathy was tested in an independent validation cohort of fewer than 20 hyperthyroidism patients and some 17 patients who later progressed to ophthalmopathy. In several Graves' hyperthyroidism patients, the study also compared T-cell repertoires from thyroid tissue with T-cell repertoires from blood. The paper reports TCR Vbeta CDR3 sequencing of fewer than 150 peripheral blood samples: fewer than 50 ophthalmopathy, fewer than 80 hyperthyroidism and around 17 progressor patients. The 75 to 100 discovery patients were randomly split 7:3 into training and test sets. After sampling, hyperthyroidism patients received methimazole starting at 30 mg daily, and ophthalmopathy patients received high-dose intravenous methylprednisolone.

Graves' hyperthyroidism was defined as stable when no progression to ophthalmopathy occurred over 18 months of follow-up. The hyperthyroidism patients were between 18 and 65 years old and newly diagnosed, with a disease duration of less than 2 months. Exclusion was applied to patients with uncontrolled infections, other autoimmune diseases, pregnancy or lactation. Diagnoses were based on clinical symptoms, serum thyroxine and TRAb, thyroid ultrasound and orbital computed tomography. PBMCs were isolated from about 9.2 ml of fresh peripheral blood by Ficoll-Paque density gradient centrifugation. Total RNA was extracted with Trizol reagent, and quality was checked on an Agilent 2100 Bioanalyzer. What the work shows at the level of the full study, not this receptor alone: Blood samples also contained most of the expanded thyroid clonotypes (frequency above 0.001), which suggests that blood repertoires may reflect thyroid immune responses. In validation, the model predicted progression to ophthalmopathy a median of roughly 6.2 months before onset, with 65% to 71% sensitivity and roughly 73% specificity. A model built on a 13 V-J signature distinguished ophthalmopathy from stable hyperthyroidism, reaching 85% to 90% sensitivity and 81.08% specificity in cross-validation and 80%/75% in testing. Sample size was not statistically predetermined, and blinding of investigators to group allocation was not performed.

The TCR beta CDR3 regions were amplified from RNA transcripts. A first-round RT-PCR of the TCR CDR3 used the HTBI primer set with the Qiagen OneStep RT-PCR kit. Libraries were constructed in a second round of multiplex PCR, after which size selection and purification were carried out. The libraries were sequenced on an Illumina HiSeq2000 using paired-end 100 bp reads. Turning to the authors' computational methods: SOAPnuke was used to process the raw data, with reads discarded if the reads contained adapters or uncalled bases, had a mean Phred below 15, or lacked an exact constant-primer or identifier match. COPE v1.2.5 was used to merge high-quality paired reads, and clonotypes were defined as unique nucleotide sequences. MiTCR v1.1 was used to align clonotypes to the IMGT TRBV, TRBD and TRBJ reference segments. The analysis included only V-J combinations with a frequency above 0.0001, which together covered 99% to 99.2% of the repertoires. A TCS score was defined as the ratio of F50 (clonal expansion) to E x V (chaos), with BLOSUM62-based TCRdist applied between CDR3 peptides within each V-J. Welch's t-statistics and random forest reduced approximately 520 V-J features to 10 to 15, which were used in a naive Bayes classifier (R e1071). The raw public data were reprocessed by TCRdb itself: fastp quality trimming at Q25, MiXCR clonotype calling, in-frame beta chains only. Rows with one shared CDR3 protein collapse into an entry with the most common genes and DNA. These V and J calls are TCRdb output, not the study's own analysis. Present in this sample are 500,000 to 600,000 distinct CDR3 sequences, 16% of which were seen just once. Approximately 18% of the sample rests with the top ten.

The CDR3, from cysteine to phenylalanine, totals 14 residues. Only the CDR3 DNA is retained, 42 bases long and in frame from the first base. The germline V gene (reference sequence) yields LGHDT for CDR1 and YNNKEL for CDR2. From V the trimming removes 5 bases and from J it removes 2 bases, while the gene matches leave 5 bases of the junction unaccounted for. This clonotype came up a few times. The antigen this receptor binds is unknown. Base-call qualities are not available, and no considerably larger clone is one nucleotide away. The sample comprised blood. Recombination connected TRBV3-1 to TRBJ1-1, with 7 junctional bases fitting TRBD1. This receptor was identified in a woman under 30 with Graves' hyperthyroidism. The nucleotide sequence is TGTGCCAGCAGCACCAGGGGGTCTAACACTGAAGCTTTCTTT. Its protein product is CASSTRGSNTEAFF.